These 21 T cell receptor beta chains were sequenced from one sample in a study of T-cell memory formation after mild COVID-19. MiXCR, run by TCRdb on the 5' RACE reads, gives a single entry per CDR3 protein. Seen here are about 110,000 distinct CDR3 sequences, roughly a sixth observed once, and the top ten hold approximately 5%. The sample was PBMCs or a T cell subset sorted from them (not recorded which). The receptors were sampled from a man aged 18 to 30 who had mild COVID-19 (a few samples of this study predate the infection). Cell type and time point are not known.

Ten or more counts support this clonotype. The rearrangement uses TRBV20-1 and TRBJ1-1; weak D call: TRBD1 (5 bases). The V gene lost 1 base and the J gene lost 3 bases, with 12 bases spanning the gap. From germline, CDR1 is DFQATT and CDR2 SNEGSKA (reference sequence). This CDR3 is 14 amino acids long. The CDR3 DNA reads TGCAGTGCTAGAGGGGGGTCGAGAGACACTGAAGCTTTCTTT. This gives the protein CSARGGSRDTEAFF.

The rearrangement joins TRBV5-1 to TRBJ2-5; 7 nucleotides agree with TRBD2. CDR1 and CDR2 from the germline V gene are SGHRS and YFSETQ. V dropped 0 bases and J dropped 5; count of bases not matched to a gene: 7. The CDR3 contains 15 residues. DNA for the CDR3: TGCGCCAGCAGCTTGGGCGGGGTAGCGGGTGAGACCCAGTACTTC. It yields the protein CASSLGGVAGETQYF.

This clonotype has a handful of counts. The rearrangement uses TRBV6-2 or TRBV6-3 and TRBJ2-7, with D possibly being TRBD1 or TRBD2 (5 bases each). V was pared by 8 bases and J by 9 bases, with 17 bases between. This CDR3 has 12 residues. In germline, CDR1 is MNHEY, CDR2 SVGEGT. The chain's CDR3 is CASRGEVRRQYF. Written as DNA, the CDR3 is TGTGCCAGCCGGGGCGAAGTCAGACGGCAGTACTTC.

This clonotype showed up just a few times. The V and J genes are TRBV12-3 or TRBV12-4 and TRBJ2-1; D is uncertain. This CDR3 has 14 residues. V gave up 1 base and J gave up 7 bases, with 11 bases separating them. The CDR3 region is CASSLGTPSNEQFF. CDR3 bases: TGTGCCAGCAGTTTAGGTACACCCTCTAATGAGCAGTTCTTC.

The V and J genes are TRBV12-3 or TRBV12-4 and TRBJ1-5; 8 nucleotides agree with TRBD1. After removal of 1 base from V and 6 bases from J, the junction contained 5 bases not matched to a gene. This CDR3 region has 15 residues. The CDR3 region is CASSLGRGTGQPQHF. CDR3 coding DNA: TGTGCCAGCAGTTTAGGGAGAGGGACAGGTCAGCCCCAGCATTTT.

The V gene is TRBV20-1, the J gene TRBJ2-7; weak D call: TRBD2 (6 bases). Deletions cut 5 bases from V and 2 bases from J, with 16 bases between. Germline V gives CDR1 DFQATT, CDR2 SNEGSKA (reference sequence). The CDR3 spans 14 residues. The CDR3 DNA sequence: TGCAGTGCTGTCGGCCTAGCGAACACCTACGAGCAGTACTTC. Protein product: CSAVGLANTYEQYF.

At least ten counts were recorded for this clonotype. The chain links TRBV5-4 to TRBJ2-3; 7 nucleotides align to TRBD2. The CDR3 has 15 amino acids. Per the germline V gene, CDR1 is SGHNT and CDR2 is YYREEE (reference sequence). V was clipped by 1 base and J by 3 bases; unmatched bases: 5. CDR3 nucleotide sequence: TGTGCCAGCAGCTTGCGGGGCGGGGGTACAGATACGCAGTATTTT. It specifies CASSLRGGGTDTQYF.

This clonotype came up a few times. The V call is TRBV7-2, the J call TRBJ1-5; no reliable D call. The CDR3 is 12 residues long. V lost 3 bases, J lost 6 bases, and 6 bases lay in between. Germline V gives CDR1 SGHTA, CDR2 FQGNSA. In nucleotides, the CDR3 is TGTGCCAGCAGCTTCCTAAGTCAGCCCCAGCATTTT. Translated, it gives CASSFLSQPQHF.

This chain uses TRBV20-1 with TRBJ1-1, with D possibly matching TRBD1 (5 bases). CDR1 DFQATT and CDR2 SNEGSKA come from the germline V gene (reference sequence). The CDR3 has 11 amino acids. The CDR3 region has the DNA TGCAGCTCAACAGGGAACACTGAAGCTTTCTTT. It yields the protein CSSTGNTEAFF.

The chain uses TRBV28 and TRBJ1-5; D unclear. The V end was cut by 2 bases, the J end by 3 bases, with 14 bases between. The CDR3 runs to 16 residues. The germline CDR1 and CDR2 sequences are MDHEN and SYDVKM. CDR3 sequence: CASSLPSASINQPQHF. As DNA, the CDR3 is TGTGCCAGCAGTTTACCCTCCGCCAGTATCAATCAGCCCCAGCATTTT.

This clonotype was counted between two and nine times. This rearrangement joins TRBV19 to TRBJ1-2; D might be TRBD1 (6 bases). This CDR3 is built from 15 residues. Trimming cost V 2 bases and J 4 bases, with 14 bases left between them. Germline assignment: CDR1 LNHDA and CDR2 SQIVND (reference sequence). CDR3 bases: TGTGCCAGTAGTATATCCAGGGGCGCAGGCTATGGCTACACCTTC. Its protein is CASSISRGAGYGYTF.

The J gene is TRBJ2-5, the V gene TRBV5-1; D is ambiguous. The CDR3 consists of 13 residues. Germline V gene lookup returns CDR1 SGHRS and CDR2 YFSETQ. Trimming removed 4 bases at V and 3 bases at J, with 10 bases between. In DNA, the CDR3 is TGCGCCAGCAGCCCCAGAGCGAAAGAGACCCAGTACTTC. Its protein product is CASSPRAKETQYF.

This clonotype was found a few times. The rearrangement uses TRBV15 and TRBJ2-3; D not resolved. The CDR3 runs 13 residues. Per the germline V gene, CDR1 is LNHNV and CDR2 is YYDKDF (reference sequence). Trimming pared 0 bases from V and 7 bases from J, leaving 8 bases between. This CDR3 reads CATSRDPTNTQYF. The CDR3 region has the DNA TGTGCCACCAGCAGAGATCCGACGAATACGCAGTATTTT.

This clonotype was found a few times. The CDR3 bases are TGCAGCGGTGCCGGGACCGCTGGTGGCTACACCTTC. Encoded protein: CSGAGTAGGYTF. The chain couples TRBV29-1 to TRBJ1-2; D might be TRBD1 (5 bases). The CDR3 runs 12 residues. Germline CDR1 reads SQVTM; CDR2 reads ANQGSEA. V dropped 7 bases and J dropped 7 bases, with 16 bases sitting between them.

This clonotype was picked up a small number of times. The V call is TRBV4-3, the J call TRBJ2-3; 7 bases match TRBD2. Germline loops: CDR1 LGHNA, CDR2 YSLEER. The V and J ends lost 0 bases and 1 base, in that order; junction bases with no gene match: 10. This CDR3 has 18 residues. The CDR3 loop is CASSQDGPRAGGTDTQYF. The CDR3 region has the DNA TGCGCCAGCAGCCAAGATGGCCCCCGGGCGGGGGGCACAGATACGCAGTATTTT.

The genes are TRBV7-2 and TRBJ2-1; perhaps TRBD2 as D (5 bases). The V and J ends lost 5 bases and 8 bases respectively, with 13 bases between them. CDR1 and CDR2 from the germline V gene are SGHTA and FQGNSA. The CDR3 contains 13 residues. The CDR3 sequence: CASSPLLGDEQFF. The CDR3 nucleotides are TGTGCCAGCAGCCCACTACTCGGGGATGAGCAGTTCTTC.

The chain's CDR3 is CASSPGMVNTQYF. The CDR3 region has the DNA TGTGCCAGCAGCCCCGGAATGGTGAATACGCAGTATTTT. The V and J genes are TRBV7-7 and TRBJ2-3; D is ambiguous. The CDR3 spans 13 residues. Trimming shortened V by 5 bases and J by 7 bases, and 13 bases separated the two germline ends. Germline loops: CDR1 SSHAT, CDR2 FNYEAQ (reference sequence).

There are a few counts of this clonotype. This chain connects TRBV7-2 to TRBJ2-1; TRBD2 agrees at 11 bases. Unmatched junction bases numbered 13, after V lost 5 bases and J lost 7 bases. The germline gives CDR1 SGHTA, CDR2 FQGNSA. The CDR3 loop spans 17 amino acids. The CDR3, as DNA: TGTGCCAGCAGCAAACGGACTAGCGGGTTAATCGGGAATGAGCAGTTCTTC. Translating gives CASSKRTSGLIGNEQFF.

The chain is built from TRBV7-2 and TRBJ2-1, with a weak D call TRBD2 (6 bases). The CDR3 is made up of 15 amino acids. The V end lost 2 bases, the J end lost 5 bases, and 13 bases lay between the germline ends. Germline V gene sequence: CDR1 SGHTA, CDR2 FQGNSA. This CDR3 reads CASSLRSRGNNEQFF. Written as DNA, the CDR3 is TGTGCCAGCAGCTTAAGGTCGCGGGGCAACAATGAGCAGTTCTTC.

The rearrangement uses TRBV5-1 and TRBJ2-7; 10 nucleotides align to TRBD2. The germline gives CDR1 SGHRS, CDR2 YFSETQ. The junction had 4 bases not matched to a gene; V was cut back by 3 bases and J by 4 bases. The length of the CDR3 is 14 residues. CDR3: CASSSSGGIYEQYF. The CDR3, as DNA: TGCGCCAGCAGCTCTAGCGGGGGTATTTACGAGCAGTACTTC.

This clonotype was found a few times. V is TRBV15 and J is TRBJ1-5, with TRBD1 as a possible D gene (5 bases). The CDR3 covers 16 residues. V lost 0 bases, J lost 7 bases, and 16 bases lay in between. Per the germline V gene, CDR1 is LNHNV and CDR2 is YYDKDF (reference sequence). The CDR3 DNA is TGTGCCACCAGCAGAGATGGGCTGGCGGGGCGACAGCCCCAGCATTTT. Amino acids: CATSRDGLAGRQPQHF.